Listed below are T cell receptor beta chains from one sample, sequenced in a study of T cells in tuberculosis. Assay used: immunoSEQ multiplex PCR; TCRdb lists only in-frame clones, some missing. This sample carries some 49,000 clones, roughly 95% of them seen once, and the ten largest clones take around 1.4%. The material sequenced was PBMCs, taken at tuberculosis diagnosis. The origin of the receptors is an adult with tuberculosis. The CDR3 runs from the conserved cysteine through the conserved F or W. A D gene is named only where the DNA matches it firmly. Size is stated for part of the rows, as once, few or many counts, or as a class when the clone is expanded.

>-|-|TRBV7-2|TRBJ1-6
CASSPQSYNSPLHF
TGTGCCAGCAGCCCCCAGTCCTATAATTCACCCCTCCACTTT
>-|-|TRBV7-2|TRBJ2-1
CASSLVAGAGWRNEQFF
TGTGCCAGCAGCTTAGTTGCGGGGGCGGGTTGGCGCAATGAGCAGTTCTTC
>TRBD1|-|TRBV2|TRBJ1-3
CASSGIGGGNTIYF
TGTGCCAGCAGTGGAATAGGGGGCGGAAACACCATATATTTT
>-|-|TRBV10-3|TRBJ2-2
CASRTPVEELFF
TGTGCCAGCCGGACTCCCGTTGAGGAGCTGTTTTTT
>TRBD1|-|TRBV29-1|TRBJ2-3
CSVSTGGTDTQYF
TGCAGCGTCTCTACAGGGGGCACAGATACGCAGTATTTT
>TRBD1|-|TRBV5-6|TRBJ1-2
CASSTRKTGNYGYTF
TGTGCCAGCAGCACACGGAAGACAGGGAACTATGGCTACACCTTC
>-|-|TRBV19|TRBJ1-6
CASSIAEGADSPLHF
TGTGCCAGTAGTATAGCGGAAGGGGCAGACTCACCCCTCCACTTT
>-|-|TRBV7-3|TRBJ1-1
CASSLTVNTEAFF
TGTGCCAGCAGCCTCACAGTGAACACTGAAGCTTTCTTT
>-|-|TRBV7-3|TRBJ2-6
CASSFGGSGANVLTF
TGTGCCAGCAGCTTCGGGGGATCTGGGGCCAACGTCCTGACTTTC
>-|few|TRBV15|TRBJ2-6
CATSLDSGANVLTF
TGTGCCACCTCACTAGACTCTGGGGCCAACGTCCTGACTTTC
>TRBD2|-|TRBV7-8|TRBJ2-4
CASSSVAGLAKNIQYF
TGTGCCAGCAGCTCCGTAGCGGGCTTAGCCAAAAACATTCAGTACTTC
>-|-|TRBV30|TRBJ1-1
CAWNAGGLLNTEAFF
TGTGCCTGGAATGCGGGGGGACTCCTGAACACTGAAGCTTTCTTT
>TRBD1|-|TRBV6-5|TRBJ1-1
CASSTRGLGSTEAFF
TGTGCCAGCAGTACCAGGGGGTTGGGGAGCACTGAAGCTTTCTTT
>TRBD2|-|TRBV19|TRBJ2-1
CASTKLQGPGGNEQFF
TGTGCCAGTACCAAACTACAGGGACCGGGAGGGAATGAGCAGTTCTTC
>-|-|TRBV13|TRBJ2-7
CASSFWASGEQYF
TGTGCCAGCAGCTTCTGGGCCTCCGGCGAGCAGTACTTC
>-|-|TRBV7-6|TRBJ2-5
CASSLSGTAKETQYF
TGTGCCAGCAGCTTATCCGGTACTGCGAAAGAGACCCAGTACTTC
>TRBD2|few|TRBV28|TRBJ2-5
CASSKTSGRARETQYF
TGTGCCAGCAGCAAGACTAGCGGGAGGGCCAGGGAGACCCAGTACTTC
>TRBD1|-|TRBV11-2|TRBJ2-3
CASSLAGGNTQYF
TGTGCCAGCAGCTTAGCAGGGGGCAATACGCAGTATTTT
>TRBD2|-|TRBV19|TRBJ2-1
CASSSPSGLPYNEQFF
TGTGCCAGTAGTTCCCCTAGCGGACTCCCTTACAATGAGCAGTTCTTC
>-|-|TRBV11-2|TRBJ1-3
CASSLDITGNTIYF
TGTGCCAGCAGCTTAGACATAACAGGAAACACCATATATTTT
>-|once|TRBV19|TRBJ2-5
CASSIGGSQQETQYF
TGTGCCAGTAGTATAGGGGGCAGCCAGCAGGAGACCCAGTACTTC
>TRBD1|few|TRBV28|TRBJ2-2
CASSRTGGGGELFF
TGTGCCAGCAGCCGGACAGGGGGAGGCGGGGAGCTGTTTTTT
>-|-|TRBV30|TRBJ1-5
CAWSVLGSGSNQPQHF
TGTGCCTGGAGTGTACTGGGAAGCGGGAGCAATCAGCCCCAGCATTTT
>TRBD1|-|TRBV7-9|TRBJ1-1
CASSRTGGTMNTEAFF
TGTGCCAGCAGCCGGACAGGGGGGACCATGAACACTGAAGCTTTCTTT
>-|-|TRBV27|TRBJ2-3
CASRSSDTDTQYF
TGTGCCAGCAGATCTAGCGACACAGATACGCAGTATTTT
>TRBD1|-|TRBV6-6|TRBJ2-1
CASSYRDRYNEQFF
TGTGCCAGCAGTTACAGGGACAGATACAATGAGCAGTTCTTC
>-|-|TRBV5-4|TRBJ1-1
CASSLDTGNTEAFF
TGTGCCAGCAGCTTGGACACGGGGAACACTGAAGCTTTCTTT
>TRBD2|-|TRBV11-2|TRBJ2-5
CASSRGGQETQYF
TGTGCCAGCAGCCGCGGGGGACAAGAGACCCAGTACTTC
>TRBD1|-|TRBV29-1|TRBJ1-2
CSVPRLASSTGTGTTNYGYTF
TGCAGCGTCCCCCGTTTGGCTTCCTCGACGGGGACAGGAACCACTAACTATGGCTACACCTTC
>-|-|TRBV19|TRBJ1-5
CASTKVTGNQPQHF
TGTGCCAGTACCAAAGTGACAGGCAATCAGCCCCAGCATTTT
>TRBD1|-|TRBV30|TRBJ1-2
CAWVRSTGSYGYTF
TGTGCCTGGGTTAGGTCGACAGGGAGCTATGGCTACACCTTC
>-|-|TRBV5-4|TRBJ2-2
CASSLTSLSGELFF
TGTGCCAGCAGCTTAACTAGTTTATCCGGGGAGCTGTTTTTT
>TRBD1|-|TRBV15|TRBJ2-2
CATSLTGSAGELFF
TGTGCCACCAGCCTGACAGGGAGTGCCGGGGAGCTGTTTTTT
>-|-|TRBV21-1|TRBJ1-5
CASSKTPHHRGGEPQHF
TGTGCCAGCAGCAAGACTCCCCACCACAGGGGCGGGGAGCCCCAGCATTTT
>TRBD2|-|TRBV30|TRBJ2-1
CAWSLGTRGDNEQFF
TGTGCCTGGAGTCTAGGGACTAGAGGGGACAATGAGCAGTTCTTC
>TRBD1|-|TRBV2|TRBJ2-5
CASSLPRDSLKETQYF
TGTGCCAGCAGTTTGCCGAGGGACAGTTTGAAAGAGACCCAGTACTTC
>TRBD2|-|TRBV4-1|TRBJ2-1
CASSQENSGSFPYNEQFF
TGCGCCAGCAGCCAAGAGAATAGCGGGAGCTTTCCCTACAATGAGCAGTTCTTC
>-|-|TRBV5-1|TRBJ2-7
CASSIGQNPSYEQYF
TGCGCCAGCAGCATCGGACAGAATCCCTCCTACGAGCAGTACTTC
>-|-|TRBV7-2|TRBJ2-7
CASSLVAGEQYF
TGTGCCAGCAGCTTAGTGGCAGGGGAGCAGTACTTC
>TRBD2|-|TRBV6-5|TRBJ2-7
CASSSNSGTSVREQYF
TGTGCCAGCAGTTCGAACTCCGGGACTAGCGTGCGCGAGCAGTACTTC
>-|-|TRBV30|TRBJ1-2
CAWNSRGDPVGYGYTF
TGTGCCTGGAATTCGCGGGGGGATCCCGTTGGGTATGGCTACACCTTC
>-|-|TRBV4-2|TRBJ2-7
CASSQGQAGYEQYF
TGTGCCAGCAGCCAAGGGCAGGCGGGTTACGAGCAGTACTTC
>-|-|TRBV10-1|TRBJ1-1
CASSPETGSATEAFF
TGCGCCAGCAGCCCAGAGACAGGTTCCGCCACTGAAGCTTTCTTT
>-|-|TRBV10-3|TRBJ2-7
CASAAQGYEQYF
TGTGCCTCGGCGGCCCAGGGCTACGAGCAGTACTTC
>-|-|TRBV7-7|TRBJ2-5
CASSSGLQETQYF
TGTGCTAGCAGCTCGGGACTTCAAGAGACCCAGTACTTC